What follows are 14 T cell receptor beta chains derived from one specimen sequenced in a study of blood T cell repertoires in COVID-19. Method: immunoSEQ multiplex PCR; TCRdb's copy keeps in-frame clones and lacks some. The table has 200,000 to 250,000 clones, roughly 90% seen once. What was sequenced was peripheral blood. The receptors were gathered from a man in his sixties with COVID-19, enrolled during active disease.

CDR3 DNA: TGTGCCAGCAGCCAAGCGACAGGGGGCTATGAGACCCAGTACTTC. Translating it yields CASSQATGGYETQYF. The chain employs TRBV3-1 (or the pseudogene TRBV3-2) and TRBJ2-5, with TRBD1 matching over 10 bases. Trimming removed 1 base from V and 5 bases from J; junction bases left unmatched: 4. Germline lookup yields CDR1 LGHDT and CDR2 YNNKEL (reference sequence). The CDR3 consists of 15 residues.

The rearrangement joins TRBV5-1 to TRBJ2-2, with a tentative D call TRBD1 (6 bases). This CDR3 has 15 amino acids. Looked up from germline, CDR1 is SGHRS and CDR2 is YFSETQ. The V end was cut by 0 bases, the J end by 3 bases, with 9 bases between. For the CDR3, the DNA is TGCGCCAGCAGCTTGGCAGGGGACGACACCGGGGAGCTGTTTTTT. Translating it yields CASSLAGDDTGELFF.

This chain links TRBV12-1 with TRBJ2-3; TRBD2 was called by the table and not checked on the DNA. TRBV12-1 is classified as a pseudogene. The CDR3 contains 11 residues. The CDR3 loop reads CASSSVDTQYF. As DNA, the CDR3 is TGTGCCAGCAGCTCTGTGGATACGCAGTATTTT.

The J gene is TRBJ2-3, the V gene TRBV4-2; maybe TRBD2 (6 bases). The CDR3 runs to 15 residues. Trimming pared 6 bases from V and 0 bases from J, leaving 13 bases between. Germline V CDR1 and CDR2: LGHNA, YNFKEQ. CDR3 in DNA: TGTGCCAGCAGACAGAGGGACTTAAGCACAGATACGCAGTATTTT. This translates into CASRQRDLSTDTQYF.

This clone has only one observation. J is TRBJ1-1 and V is TRBV18; D gene ambiguous. CDR1 KGHSH and CDR2 LQKENI come from the germline V gene. CDR3 length equals 15 residues. The V end lost 3 bases, the J end lost 1 base, and 12 bases lay between the germline ends. The CDR3 DNA reads as TGTGCCAGCTCACCTGCTGGGCCGACGAACACTGAAGCTTTCTTT. This sequence encodes CASSPAGPTNTEAFF.

The chain has TRBV19 and TRBJ2-3; 9 positions agree with TRBD1. Germline V gene data show CDR1 as LNHDA and CDR2 as SQIVND (reference sequence). This CDR3 spans 14 amino acids. After removal of 6 bases from V and 0 bases from J, the junction contained 1 base not matched to a gene. CDR3 sequence reads: CASRGTGSTDTQYF. The DNA for the CDR3 is TGTGCCAGTAGGGGGACAGGGAGCACAGATACGCAGTATTTT.

This clone was counted a few times. The CDR3: CASSAVPADAYYGYTF. CDR3 DNA: TGTGCCAGCAGCGCGGTACCCGCGGATGCATACTATGGCTACACCTTC. This rearrangement joins TRBV7-9 to TRBJ1-2; D is unresolved. There are 16 residues in the CDR3. Trimming stripped 5 bases from V and 3 bases from J, with 19 bases between. CDR1 is SEHNR and CDR2 is FQNEAQ in the germline V gene (reference sequence).

A word on this clone: The DNA is left out, because the CDR3 cannot be placed on it with certainty; the CDR3 is given as TCRdb lists it. The gene calls are TRBV27 and TRBJ1-4; TRBD1 is the table's D call, not checked against the DNA. The CDR3 is 19 amino acids long, termini counted. The germline CDR1 and CDR2 sequences are MNHEY and SMNVEV (reference sequence). The CDR3 sequence is CASSTSAARGVNRGEKLFF.

The CDR3 loop is CASSRERTGTYQETQYF. The DNA for the CDR3 is TGCGCCAGCAGCCGGGAAAGGACAGGGACGTACCAAGAGACCCAGTACTTC. This chain uses TRBV5-1 with TRBJ2-5; 8 nucleotides align to TRBD1. CDR3 length: 17 residues. The junction had 11 bases not matched to a gene; V was cut back by 4 bases and J by 0 bases. Germline V CDR1 and CDR2: SGHRS, YFSETQ.

The chain employs TRBV4-1 and TRBJ1-3, with D possibly TRBD1 on 5 matching bases. Germline V lookup: CDR1 MGHRA, CDR2 YSYEKL. The CDR3 runs 16 residues. V was pared by 0 bases and J by 0 bases, with 9 bases between. This chain's CDR3 is CASSQEQAFSGNTIYF. The CDR3 region has the DNA TGCGCCAGCAGCCAAGAACAGGCCTTCTCTGGAAACACCATATATTTT.

This chain connects TRBV7-9 to TRBJ2-1, with 8 bases lining up with TRBD1. V lost 6 bases, J lost 4 bases, and 8 bases stayed unmatched. This CDR3 region has 15 residues. Germline assignment: CDR1 SEHNR and CDR2 FQNEAQ (reference sequence). The chain's CDR3 is CASRFGQGTYNEQFF. CDR3 in DNA: TGTGCCAGCAGATTCGGACAGGGAACATACAATGAGCAGTTCTTC.

The chain uses TRBV28 and TRBJ1-2; the match to TRBD1 covers 7 bases. Trimming cost V 4 bases and J 2 bases; bases outside gene matches: 10. In germline, CDR1 is MDHEN, CDR2 SYDVKM. The CDR3 length is 16 residues. The CDR3 protein is CASSSPGTAENYGYTF. Written as DNA, the CDR3 is TGTGCCAGCAGTTCGCCCGGGACAGCGGAAAACTATGGCTACACCTTC.

V and J are TRBV28 and TRBJ2-7, with D possibly being TRBD2 (5 bases). Per the germline V gene, CDR1 is MDHEN and CDR2 is SYDVKM. V lost 6 bases to trimming and J lost 3 bases, with 9 bases between them. The CDR3 is 12 amino acids. DNA for the CDR3: TGTGCCAGCAGGACTATCGACTACGAGCAGTACTTC. Translation: CASRTIDYEQYF.

The rearrangement links TRBV9 to TRBJ2-1; unclear D gene. Per germline, CDR1 SGDLS and CDR2 YYNGEE. The V end lost 0 bases, the J end lost 6 bases, and 7 bases lay between the germline ends. The CDR3 length is 13 residues. The chain's CDR3 is CASSVGWSNEQFF. The CDR3 nucleotides are TGTGCCAGCAGCGTAGGCTGGAGCAATGAGCAGTTCTTC.